This T cell receptor beta chain was identified during a study of cytomegalovirus exposure and HLA in healthy donors. Study-level points and caveats: Several top significant clusters appeared, in a later analysis, to be linked to common viral pathogens. Earlier analysis found most TCR beta V segments productive about 87% or about 30% of the time. Rarity marked most TCR sequences, yet some public TCRs occurred in many donors.

The CDR3 is 15 amino acids. Germline loops: CDR1 ENHRY, CDR2 SYGVKD. The trim removed 6 bases at V and 3 bases at J, leaving 3 bases unmatched. Note on this clone: The antigen is not known.

PCR involved 60 Vbeta and 13 Jbeta primers. The assay was immunoSEQ multiplex PCR, and TCRdb's table has in-frame clones only and misses some. The sample includes more than 100,000 clones, over 70% seen only once; the top ten take around 1.5%. These donors, healthy bone marrow donors, were studied. V and J are TRBV10-3 and TRBJ2-3, with 13 bases matching TRBD2. This sequence was found in a woman aged 18-29 years in good health and CMV-seronegative. Sequenced: PBMCs. In nucleotides, the CDR3 is TGTGCCATCAGGGTGACTAGCGGGAGGACAGATACGCAGTATTTT. It encodes CAIRVTSGRTDTQYF.